This TCR beta chain was profiled in a study of shared clonotypes between healthy human individuals (dated by TCRdb to about 2020). With respect to the entire study: The cohort included three men and a couple of women between 18 and 49 years of age. To estimate repertoire size and how much clonotype sharing occurs between individuals, the study deeply sequenced the blood TCR repertoires of about five healthy adults. To increase sequencing depth and limit assay-specific biases, TCR repertoire library preparation and sequencing were carried out by different laboratories using diverse techniques. Each donor's leukapheresis produced roughly between about 0.9 and 9.5 billion PBMCs. Study-wide findings and limitations: Sampling was restricted to blood, and TCR repertoires in tissue are likely to differ from TCR repertoires in blood. Because the study included only a small number of donors, the genetic and exposure-history diversity represented was limited. Based on pairwise subsampling, the degree of clonotype sharing among donors was expected to be affected by sequencing depth.

The donors were healthy, HIV-negative adults with no recently reported acute infections or vaccinations. Every donor was a Caucasian adult living in Nashville, Tennessee, USA. For unsorted samples, roughly 90 million PBMCs were counted, and genomic DNA was extracted using the QIAamp DNA Blood Mini kit. After blood collection by leukapheresis, PBMCs were isolated using Ficoll-Histopaque density gradient centrifugation and then cryopreserved in the vapor phase of liquid nitrogen. TCR CDR3 regions were amplified from genomic DNA by multiplex PCR using the deep immunoSEQ assay. Extracted genomic DNA from each cell subset was spread evenly across all wells of several immunoSEQ 96-well plates, with each plate serving as a replicate. For unsorted PBMC, 300 to 350 ng genomic DNA, equal to 30,000 or so T cell genomes, was loaded into each replicate PCR. Genomic DNA from unsorted PBMC was sequenced over ten immunoSEQ deep assay plates. Purified libraries were measured with a Qubit 3.0 fluorometer, size-checked on a Bioanalyzer 2100, and measured again with the KAPA Library Quantification kit. Each immunoSEQ 96-well plate was sequenced on its own single-read 150-cycle Illumina NextSeq 550 flow cell. Per the original workflow: Because only junctional sequences without quality scores were contained in the immunoSEQ output, filtering matching that applied to full-length reads could not be performed. To assign V/J genes and CDR3, sequences were annotated against IMGT germline references using PyIR, a Python wrapper for IgBLAST v1.9. Reads were filtered out if the reads had weak V/J assignments (E-value above 1e-6), no CDR3, stop codons, out-of-frame junctions, or ambiguous translated residues. A V3J clonotype was defined by an identical inferred V gene, J gene, and CDR3 amino acid sequence. Percentage overlap between repertoires was calculated by dividing the number of shared unique clonotypes by the size of the smaller repertoire. Three approaches were used to assess repertoire richness: RTK rarefaction, the Chao1 estimator, and Recon v2.1 estimates of unobserved clonotypes. TCRdb mirrors the immuneACCESS table, restricted to in-frame sequences. Some clones are absent from its copies; in checked studies, under half trace to an unresolved V gene, and the reason for the others is unknown. That table supplies the V and J calls and clone size; D and trimming were determined from the DNA. The table for this sample lists about 460,000 clones; roughly three quarters of them were counted only once. The biggest ten clones account for 12% of the sample.

On this clone itself: Its binding antigen is unknown. It has no much larger one-base neighbor in the sample; base qualities were not kept.

The CDR3 has 14 amino acids, counting the end cysteine and phenylalanine. The kept DNA is CDR3 alone, 42 bases in frame from the first base. CDR1 and CDR2, per the germline V gene, are SNHLY and FYNNEI. V is trimmed back by 5 bases and J by 5 bases, and the junction contains 7 bases that no gene match accounts for. Sequencing input: PBMCs. The chain employs TRBV2 and TRBJ2-7; TRBD1 fits 9 bases in the junction. The clonotype originates from a woman between 35 and 50 years old in good health. Some clones in this sample may be carry-over from other donors' samples. The CDR3 sequence is CASSPGQGSHEQYF. The DNA is TGTGCCAGCAGTCCGGGACAGGGTTCCCACGAGCAGTACTTC.